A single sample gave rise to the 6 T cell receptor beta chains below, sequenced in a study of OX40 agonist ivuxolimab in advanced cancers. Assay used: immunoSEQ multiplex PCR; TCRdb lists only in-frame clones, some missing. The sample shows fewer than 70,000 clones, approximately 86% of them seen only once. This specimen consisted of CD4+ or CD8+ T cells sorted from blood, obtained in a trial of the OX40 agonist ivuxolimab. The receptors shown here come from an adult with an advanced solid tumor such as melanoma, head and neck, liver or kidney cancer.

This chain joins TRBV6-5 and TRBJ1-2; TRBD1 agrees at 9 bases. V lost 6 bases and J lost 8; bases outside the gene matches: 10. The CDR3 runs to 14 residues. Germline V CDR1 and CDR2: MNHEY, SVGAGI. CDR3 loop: CASRLTGGANGYTF. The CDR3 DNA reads TGTGCCAGCAGATTAACAGGGGGCGCTAACGGCTACACCTTC.

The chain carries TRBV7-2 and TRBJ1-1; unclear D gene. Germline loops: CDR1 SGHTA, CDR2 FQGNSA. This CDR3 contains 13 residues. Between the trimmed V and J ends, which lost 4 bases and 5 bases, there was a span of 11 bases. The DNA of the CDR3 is TGTGCCAGCAGCTCTCGACGGTTTACTGAAGCTTTCTTT. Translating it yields CASSSRRFTEAFF.

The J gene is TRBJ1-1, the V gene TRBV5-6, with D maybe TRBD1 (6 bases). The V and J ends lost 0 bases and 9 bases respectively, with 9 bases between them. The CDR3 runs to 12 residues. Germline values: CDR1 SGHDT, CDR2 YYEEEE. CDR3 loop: CASSLAGQQAFF. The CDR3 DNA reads TGTGCCAGCAGCTTGGCCGGACAGCAAGCTTTCTTT.

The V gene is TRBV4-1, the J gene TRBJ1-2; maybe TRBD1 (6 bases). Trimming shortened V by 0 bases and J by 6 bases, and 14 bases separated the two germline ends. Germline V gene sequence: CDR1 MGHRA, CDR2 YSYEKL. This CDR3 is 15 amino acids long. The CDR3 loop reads CASSQDLVGANGYTF. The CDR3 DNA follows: TGCGCCAGCAGCCAAGATCTTGTGGGGGCGAATGGCTACACCTTC.

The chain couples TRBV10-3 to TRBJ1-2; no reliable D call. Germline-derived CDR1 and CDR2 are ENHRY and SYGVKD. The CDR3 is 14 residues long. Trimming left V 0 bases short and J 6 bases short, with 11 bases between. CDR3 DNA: TGTGCCATCAGTGAGTCGGGCTCGTTCAATGGCTACACCTTC. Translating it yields CAISESGSFNGYTF.

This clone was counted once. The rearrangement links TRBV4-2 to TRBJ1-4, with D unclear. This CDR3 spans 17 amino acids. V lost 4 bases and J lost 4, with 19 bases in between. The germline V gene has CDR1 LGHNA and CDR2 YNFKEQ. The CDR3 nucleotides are TGTGCCAGCAGCCTACAAGTCGGAGTCGGAAATAATGAAAAACTGTTTTTT. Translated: CASSLQVGVGNNEKLFF.